This T cell receptor beta chain was retrieved from a study of blood T cell repertoires in COVID-19. In the study overall: Acute and convalescent COVID-19 specimens originated in the United States, Italy and Spain. T cells, B-cell-depleted T cells, or PBMCs supplied cDNA or gDNA.

In the study's own analysis: By means of reference gene primer amplification, nucleated cell counts were estimated. TCRdb's table, derived via immunoSEQ multiplex PCR, lists solely in-frame clones and lacks some. V and J calls plus clone size are reproduced from that table; the DNA served to infer D and trimming. The sample lists roughly 72,000 clones, 75% to 90% occurring once. The sequence was collected from a human donor in a cohort sampled during active COVID-19. The sequenced material came from peripheral blood.

CDR3 sequence reads: CASSPRTGGYTF. In DNA, the CDR3 is TGTGCCAGCAGTCCCAGGACGGGAGGCTACACCTTC. The genes are TRBV27 and TRBJ1-2; D is ambiguous. This CDR3 comprises 12 residues. Germline assignment: CDR1 MNHEY and CDR2 SMNVEV (reference sequence). The V and J ends lost 5 bases and 8 bases respectively, with 12 bases between them.